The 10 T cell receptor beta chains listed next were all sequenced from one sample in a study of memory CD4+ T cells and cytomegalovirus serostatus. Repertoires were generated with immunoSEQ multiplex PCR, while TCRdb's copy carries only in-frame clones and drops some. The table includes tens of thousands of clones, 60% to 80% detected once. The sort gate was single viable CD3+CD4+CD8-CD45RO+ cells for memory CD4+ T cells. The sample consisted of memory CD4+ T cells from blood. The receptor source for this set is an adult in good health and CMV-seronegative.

The CDR3, as DNA: TGCGCCAGCAGCTTGGACCCCGGGACAGGGGTAAATGGCTACACCTTC. It specifies CASSLDPGTGVNGYTF. V and J are TRBV5-1 and TRBJ1-2; 10 bases map to TRBD1. The germline gives CDR1 SGHRS, CDR2 YFSETQ. There are 16 residues in the CDR3. Trimming took 0 bases from V and 6 from J; bases not matched to a gene: 8.

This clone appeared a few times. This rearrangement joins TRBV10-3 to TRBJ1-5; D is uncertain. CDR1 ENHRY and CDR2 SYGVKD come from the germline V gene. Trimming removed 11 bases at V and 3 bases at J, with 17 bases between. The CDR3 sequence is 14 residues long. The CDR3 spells CASKQGQNNQPQHF. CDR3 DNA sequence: TGTGCCTCCAAACAAGGGCAGAACAATCAGCCCCAGCATTTT.

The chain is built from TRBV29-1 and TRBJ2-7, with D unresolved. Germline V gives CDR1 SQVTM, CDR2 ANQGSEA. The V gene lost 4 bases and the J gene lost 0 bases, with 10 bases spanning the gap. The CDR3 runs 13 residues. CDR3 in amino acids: CSVGATRSYEQYF. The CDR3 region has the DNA TGCAGCGTTGGCGCCACCCGCTCCTACGAGCAGTACTTC.

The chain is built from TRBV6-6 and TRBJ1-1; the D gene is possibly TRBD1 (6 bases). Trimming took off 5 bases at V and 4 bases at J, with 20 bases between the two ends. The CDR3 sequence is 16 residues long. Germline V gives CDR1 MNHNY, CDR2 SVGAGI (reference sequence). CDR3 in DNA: TGTGCCAGCAGTAAACAACCACAGGGTTTGGGCACTGAAGCTTTCTTT. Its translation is CASSKQPQGLGTEAFF.

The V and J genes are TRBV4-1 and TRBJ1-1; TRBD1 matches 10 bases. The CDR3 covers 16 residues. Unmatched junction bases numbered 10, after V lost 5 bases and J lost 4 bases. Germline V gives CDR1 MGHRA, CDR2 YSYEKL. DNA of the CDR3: TGCGCCAGCAGCTTTTACCCGACAGGGGGCCGCACTGAAGCTTTCTTT. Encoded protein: CASSFYPTGGRTEAFF.

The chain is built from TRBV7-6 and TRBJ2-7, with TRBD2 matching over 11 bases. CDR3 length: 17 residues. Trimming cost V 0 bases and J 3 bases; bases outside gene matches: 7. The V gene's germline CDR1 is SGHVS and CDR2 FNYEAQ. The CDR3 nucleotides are TGTGCCAGCAGCTTAGCGAGTAGCGGGAGGGTTTACTACGAGCAGTACTTC. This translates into CASSLASSGRVYYEQYF.

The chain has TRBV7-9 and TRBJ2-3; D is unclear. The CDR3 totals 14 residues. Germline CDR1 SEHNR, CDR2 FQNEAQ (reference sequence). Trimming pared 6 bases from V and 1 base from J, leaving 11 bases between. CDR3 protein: CASRQAVGTDTQYF. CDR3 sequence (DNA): TGTGCCAGCAGACAAGCCGTGGGCACAGATACGCAGTATTTT.

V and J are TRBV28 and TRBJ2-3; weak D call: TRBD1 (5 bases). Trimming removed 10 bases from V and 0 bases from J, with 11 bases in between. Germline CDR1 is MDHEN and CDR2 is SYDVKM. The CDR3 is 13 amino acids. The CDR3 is CATQGTSTDTQYF. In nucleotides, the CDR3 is TGTGCCACCCAGGGTACTAGCACAGATACGCAGTATTTT.

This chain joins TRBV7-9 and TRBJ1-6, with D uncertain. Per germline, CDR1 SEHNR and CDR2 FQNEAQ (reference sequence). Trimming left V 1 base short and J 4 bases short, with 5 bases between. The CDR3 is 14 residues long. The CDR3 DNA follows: TGTGCCAGCAGCTTAGAGGCGTATAATTCACCCCTCCACTTT. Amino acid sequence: CASSLEAYNSPLHF.

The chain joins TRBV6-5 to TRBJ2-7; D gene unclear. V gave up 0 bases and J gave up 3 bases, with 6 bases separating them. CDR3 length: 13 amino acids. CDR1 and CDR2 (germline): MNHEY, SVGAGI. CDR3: CASSYSFGYEQYF. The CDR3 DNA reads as TGTGCCAGCAGTTACTCGTTCGGCTACGAGCAGTACTTC.